This TCR beta chain was identified during a study of T cells in narcolepsy. Germline V gene sequence: CDR1 SGHTA, CDR2 FQGNSA. The CDR3 contains 15 residues. V lost 4 bases and J 4 bases, leaving 13 bases between the germline ends. Measured with immunoSEQ multiplex PCR; TCRdb has only the in-frame clones, and not every one. In the table there are 25,000 to 35,000 clones, 83% of which are singletons. The sample comprised memory (CD45RA-) CD4+ T cells from blood. This chain connects TRBV7-2 to TRBJ2-2; D may correspond to TRBD1 or TRBD2 (5 bases each). The sequence came from a human donor in good health. In DNA form, the CDR3 reads TGTGCCAGCAGCTCCCGGGACGCTCGCACCGGGGAGCTGTTTTTT. Translated: CASSSRDARTGELFF.